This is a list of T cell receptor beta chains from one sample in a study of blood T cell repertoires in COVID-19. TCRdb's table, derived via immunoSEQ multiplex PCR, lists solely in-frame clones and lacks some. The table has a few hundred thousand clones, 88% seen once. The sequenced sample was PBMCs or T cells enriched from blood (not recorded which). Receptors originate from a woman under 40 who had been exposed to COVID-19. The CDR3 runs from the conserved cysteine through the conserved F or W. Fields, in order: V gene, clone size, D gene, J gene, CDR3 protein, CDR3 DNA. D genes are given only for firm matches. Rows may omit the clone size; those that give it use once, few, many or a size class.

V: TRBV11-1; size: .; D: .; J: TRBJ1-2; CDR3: CASSVGENIYGYTF; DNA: TGTGCCAGCAGCGTAGGCGAGAATATCTATGGCTACACCTTC
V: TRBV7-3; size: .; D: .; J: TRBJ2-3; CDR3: CASCPDSVSTDTQYF; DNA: TGTGCCAGCTGTCCCGACAGTGTTAGCACAGATACGCAGTATTTT
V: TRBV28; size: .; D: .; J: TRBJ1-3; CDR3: CASSLLYSRVDTIYF; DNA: TGTGCCAGCAGTTTATTATATTCCCGAGTTGACACCATATATTTT
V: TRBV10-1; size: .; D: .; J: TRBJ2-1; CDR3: CASSDRGNEQFF; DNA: TGCGCCAGCAGTGATAGGGGGAATGAGCAGTTCTTC
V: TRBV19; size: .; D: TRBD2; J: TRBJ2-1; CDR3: CASSISSSGYNEQFF; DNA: TGTGCCAGTAGTATTTCGTCTAGCGGCTACAATGAGCAGTTCTTC
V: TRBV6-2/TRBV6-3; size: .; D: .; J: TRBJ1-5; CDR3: CASSYQTRRQYNQPQHF; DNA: TGTGCCAGCAGTTACCAAACTCGGCGGCAGTACAATCAGCCCCAGCATTTT
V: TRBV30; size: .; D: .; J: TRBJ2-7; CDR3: CAWSVRLVEQYF; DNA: TGTGCCTGGAGTGTACGTCTAGTCGAGCAGTACTTC
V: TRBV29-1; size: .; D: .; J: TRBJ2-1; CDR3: CSVGRDFAYNEQFF; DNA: TGCAGCGTTGGGCGGGACTTTGCCTACAATGAGCAGTTCTTC
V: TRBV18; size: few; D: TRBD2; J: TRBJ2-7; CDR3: CASSLGTSGLYEQYF; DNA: TGTGCCAGCTCACTAGGGACTAGCGGGTTGTACGAGCAGTACTTC
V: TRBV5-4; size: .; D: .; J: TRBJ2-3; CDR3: CASSLVQGRDTQYF; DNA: TGTGCCAGCAGCTTGGTACAGGGTCGGGATACGCAGTATTTT
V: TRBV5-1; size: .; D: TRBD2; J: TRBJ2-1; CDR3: CASSLGGTSGKNEQFF; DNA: TGCGCCAGCAGCTTGGGGGGGACTAGCGGGAAAAATGAGCAGTTCTTC
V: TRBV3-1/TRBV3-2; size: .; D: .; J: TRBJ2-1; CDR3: CASSQTRGREAGTTGDEQFF; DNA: TGTGCCAGCAGCCAAACAAGGGGGCGGGAGGCCGGTACCACGGGGGATGAGCAGTTCTTC
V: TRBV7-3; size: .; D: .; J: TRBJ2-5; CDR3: CASSLTSGETQYF; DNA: TGTGCCAGCAGCCTAACCAGTGGAGAGACCCAGTACTTC
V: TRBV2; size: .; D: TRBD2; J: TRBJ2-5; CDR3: CASSDRDYGETQYF; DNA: TGTGCCAGCAGTGACCGGGACTACGGGGAGACCCAGTACTTC
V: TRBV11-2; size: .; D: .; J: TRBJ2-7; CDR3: CASTVLWEVEQYF; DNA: TGTGCCAGCACCGTACTATGGGAGGTCGAGCAGTACTTC
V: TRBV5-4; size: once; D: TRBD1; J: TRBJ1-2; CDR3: CASSLFGTGTYGYTF; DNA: TGTGCCAGCAGCTTGTTTGGGACAGGGACCTATGGCTACACCTTC
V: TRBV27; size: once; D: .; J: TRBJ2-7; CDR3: CASSLGAGEDEQYF; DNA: TGTGCCAGCAGTTTAGGGGCAGGGGAAGACGAGCAGTACTTC
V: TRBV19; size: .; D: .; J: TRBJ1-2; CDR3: CASSIVSGNYGYTF; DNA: TGTGCCAGTAGTATCGTCTCAGGGAACTATGGCTACACCTTC
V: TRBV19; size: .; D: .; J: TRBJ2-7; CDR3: CASSIKGKQYF; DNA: TGTGCCAGTAGTATAAAGGGGAAGCAGTACTTC
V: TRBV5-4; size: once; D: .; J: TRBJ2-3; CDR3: CASSLALTTDTQYF; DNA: TGTGCCAGCAGCTTGGCGCTAACCACAGATACGCAGTATTTT
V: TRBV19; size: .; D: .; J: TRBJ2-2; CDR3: CASSRRLTGELFF; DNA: TGTGCCAGTAGTAGGCGACTCACCGGGGAGCTGTTTTTT
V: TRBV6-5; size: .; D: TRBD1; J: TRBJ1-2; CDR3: CASTGQGGTYGYTF; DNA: TGTGCCAGCACGGGACAGGGAGGAACCTATGGCTACACCTTC
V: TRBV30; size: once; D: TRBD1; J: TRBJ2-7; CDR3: CAWSPTDRALIYEQYF; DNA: TGTGCCTGGAGTCCGACAGACAGGGCCCTAATCTACGAGCAGTACTTC
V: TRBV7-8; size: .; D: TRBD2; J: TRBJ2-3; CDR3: CASSLVGLAGVADTQYF; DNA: TGTGCCAGCAGCTTAGTGGGGCTAGCGGGAGTCGCAGATACGCAGTATTTT
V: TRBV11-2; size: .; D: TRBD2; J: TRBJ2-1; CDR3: CASSFSRTSGSYNEQFF; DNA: TGTGCCAGCAGCTTCTCTCGGACTAGCGGATCCTACAATGAGCAGTTCTTC
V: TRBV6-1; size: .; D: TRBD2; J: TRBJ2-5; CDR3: CASSERERETQYF; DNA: TGTGCCAGCAGTGAGCGGGAGCGGGAGACCCAGTACTTC
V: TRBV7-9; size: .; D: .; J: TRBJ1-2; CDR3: CASSLGSQGNYGYTF; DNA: TGTGCCAGCAGCTTAGGCTCCCAGGGTAACTATGGCTACACCTTC
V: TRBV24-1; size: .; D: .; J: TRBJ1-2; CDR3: CATSDRTGHPRYGYTF; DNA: TGTGCCACCAGTGATAGAACGGGACACCCCCGTTATGGCTACACCTTC
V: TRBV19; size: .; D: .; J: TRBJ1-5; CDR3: CASSIRVNQPQHF; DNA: TGTGCCAGTAGTATACGAGTGAATCAGCCCCAGCATTTT
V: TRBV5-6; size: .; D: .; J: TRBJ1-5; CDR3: CASSLESGDSNQPQHF; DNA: TGTGCCAGCAGCTTGGAATCAGGGGATAGCAATCAGCCCCAGCATTTT
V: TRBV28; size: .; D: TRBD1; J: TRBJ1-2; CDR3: CASSSGQAARGYTF; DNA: TGTGCCAGCAGTTCGGGACAGGCGGCTCGTGGCTACACCTTC
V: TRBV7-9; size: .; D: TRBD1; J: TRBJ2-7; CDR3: CASSSGDSSYEQYF; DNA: TGTGCCAGCAGCTCCGGGGACAGCTCCTACGAGCAGTACTTC
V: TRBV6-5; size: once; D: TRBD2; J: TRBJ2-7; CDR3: CATLGLAGIYEQYF; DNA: TGTGCCACCCTGGGACTAGCGGGAATCTACGAGCAGTACTTC
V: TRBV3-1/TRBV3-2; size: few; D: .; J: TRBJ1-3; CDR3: CASSLVEGRNTIYF; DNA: TGTGCCAGCAGCCTGGTGGAGGGTCGAAACACCATATATTTT
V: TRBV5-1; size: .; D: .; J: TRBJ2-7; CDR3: CASSEQETYEQYF; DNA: TGCGCCAGCAGCGAACAGGAAACCTACGAGCAGTACTTC
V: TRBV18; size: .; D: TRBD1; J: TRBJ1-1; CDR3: CASSPYTGGAGGTEAFF; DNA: TGTGCCAGCTCACCGTACACAGGGGGCGCTGGGGGCACTGAAGCTTTCTTT
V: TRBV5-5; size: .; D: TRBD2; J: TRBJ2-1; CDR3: CASSLGAGGPLEQFF; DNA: TGTGCCAGCAGCTTGGGTGCGGGAGGGCCCCTTGAGCAGTTCTTC
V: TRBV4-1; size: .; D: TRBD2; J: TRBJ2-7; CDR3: CASSQDMLAGELTYEQYF; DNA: TGCGCCAGCAGCCAAGATATGTTAGCGGGGGAGCTTACCTACGAGCAGTACTTC
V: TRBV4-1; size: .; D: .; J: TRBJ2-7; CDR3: CASSQDTKQGWEQYF; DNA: TGCGCCAGCAGCCAAGATACCAAACAGGGCTGGGAGCAGTACTTC
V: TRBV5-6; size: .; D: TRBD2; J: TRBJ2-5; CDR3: CASSGRTRGGQTQYF; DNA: TGTGCCAGCAGCGGGAGGACTAGGGGAGGGCAGACCCAGTACTTC
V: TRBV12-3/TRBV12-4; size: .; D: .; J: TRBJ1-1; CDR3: CATAGRRNTEAFF; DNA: TGTGCCACCGCGGGACGCAGGAACACTGAAGCTTTCTTT